One sample yielded the 9 T cell receptor beta chains listed below, sequenced in a study of blood T cell repertoires in COVID-19. Assay: immunoSEQ multiplex PCR; the TCRdb copy retains only in-frame clones and omits some. Among fewer than 200,000 clones listed, around 85% were seen once. Sequenced input: peripheral blood. These receptors all stem from a woman aged 55-69 years with acute or convalescent COVID-19.

The chain uses TRBV11-2 and TRBJ1-3, with D perhaps matching TRBD1 (5 bases). The germline V and J ends were trimmed by 0 bases and 3 bases, with 15 bases remaining between them. The CDR3 consists of 17 residues. The V gene's germline CDR1 is SGHAT and CDR2 FQNNGV. The CDR3 loop is CASSLDPQGYLGNTIYF. The CDR3 DNA sequence: TGTGCCAGCAGCTTAGACCCCCAGGGCTACCTTGGAAACACCATATATTTT. Variable domain in full (rest from reference TRBV11-2 and TRBJ1-3): EAGVAQSPRYKIIEKRQSVAFWCNPISGHATLYWYQQILGQGPKLLIQFQNNGVVDDSQLPKDRFSAERLKGVDSTLKIQPAKLEDSAVYLCASSLDPQGYLGNTIYFGEGSWLTVV.

This clone was recorded only once. V usage is TRBV5-1 and J usage is TRBJ1-1, with D perhaps matching TRBD1 (5 bases). This CDR3 comprises 14 residues. V was clipped by 1 base and J by 4 bases, with 11 bases between them. Germline V gives CDR1 SGHRS, CDR2 YFSETQ. The CDR3 here is CASSLWGESTEAFF. The DNA for the CDR3 is TGCGCCAGCAGCTTGTGGGGGGAATCCACTGAAGCTTTCTTT. The complete variable domain, with remaining parts taken from reference TRBV5-1 and TRBJ1-1, reads KAGVTQTPRYLIKTRGQQVTLSCSPISGHRSVSWYQQTPGQGLQFLFEYFSETQRNKGNFPGRFSGRQFSNSRSEMNVSTLELGDSALYLCASSLWGESTEAFFGQGTRLTVV.

The CDR3 sequence: CASSLRGSPLHF. The CDR3 DNA follows: TGTGCCAGCAGCCTACGAGGTTCACCCCTCCACTTT. The chain couples TRBV7-6 to TRBJ1-6; unclear D gene. The ends were cut back, 5 bases at V and 9 bases at J, with 8 bases in the middle. CDR3 length: 12 residues. CDR1 SGHVS and CDR2 FNYEAQ come from the germline V gene.

V is TRBV5-4 and J is TRBJ1-6; TRBD1 is a possible D gene (6 bases). Germline V gene sequence: CDR1 SGHNT, CDR2 YYREEE (reference sequence). This CDR3 has 16 amino acids. Trimming cost V 0 bases and J 9 bases, with 16 bases left between them. The CDR3 sequence: CASSLGQGTSGSPLHF. In DNA form, the CDR3 reads TGTGCCAGCAGCTTGGGTCAGGGGACTAGCGGTTCACCCCTCCACTTT.

The chain combines TRBV6-6 with TRBJ2-7; TRBD1 agrees at 9 bases. This CDR3 is 13 amino acids long. J was trimmed by 6 bases and V by 6 bases; bases with no gene match: 6. Germline V CDR1 and CDR2: MNHNY, SVGAGI (reference sequence). The DNA for the CDR3 is TGTGCCAGCAGATCCGGGACAGGGAGCGAGCAGTACGTC. Its protein product is CASRSGTGSEQYV.

The DNA for the CDR3 is TGTGCCAGCAGCTTCCTACAGGGGAGGGAGACCCAGTACTTC. Protein: CASSFLQGRETQYF. V and J are TRBV3-1 (or the pseudogene TRBV3-2) and TRBJ2-5; TRBD1 might be the D (7 bases). Germline V gene sequence: CDR1 LGHDT, CDR2 YNNKEL (reference sequence). V was trimmed by 5 bases and J by 5 bases, leaving 15 bases between them. This CDR3 has 14 residues.

The chain combines TRBV6-5 with TRBJ1-1, with D possibly TRBD1 on 6 matching bases. Germline lookup yields CDR1 MNHEY and CDR2 SVGAGI. The V end lost 6 bases, the J end lost 6 bases, and 14 bases lay between the germline ends. The CDR3 has 13 amino acids. The CDR3 loop is CASRSQGFAEAFF. CDR3 bases: TGTGCCAGCAGATCACAGGGATTCGCTGAAGCTTTCTTT.

This chain links TRBV4-2 with TRBJ2-1; 15 bases line up with TRBD2. Per germline, CDR1 LGHNA and CDR2 YNFKEQ. This CDR3 contains 17 residues. V lost 4 bases to trimming and J lost 7 bases; unmatched junction nucleotides: 8. The CDR3 protein is CASSRGLAGGPGNEQFF. As DNA, the CDR3 is TGTGCCAGCAGCCGCGGACTAGCGGGAGGGCCGGGGAATGAGCAGTTCTTC.

This rearrangement joins TRBV5-1 to TRBJ1-1; 10 bases match TRBD1. There are 17 residues in the CDR3. The trim removed 1 base at V and 0 bases at J, leaving 6 bases unmatched. CDR1 is SGHRS and CDR2 is YFSETQ in the germline V gene. The CDR3 loop is CASSLRTGGTMNTEAFF. The CDR3 DNA reads TGCGCCAGCAGCTTGAGGACAGGGGGGACCATGAACACTGAAGCTTTCTTT.